Given below is one TCR beta chain in context. The antigen is undetermined. This record comes from a study of blood T cells in healthy people across ages. Study-wide results and caveats: Estimates of total diversity, which came from one million sequenced T cells, were considered to be underestimates.

A second roughly 7 to 12 cycle PCR used barcoded and J-beta primers. TCRdb redid the calling of the 5' RACE reads with MiXCR, one entry per CDR3 protein. The sample holds about 640,000 distinct CDR3 sequences; roughly two fifths are singletons and the top ten take approximately 29%. Those donating, healthy Caucasian individuals from Russia, were aged roughly 6 to 90. Every donor provided roughly 10 milliliters of peripheral blood. The sample was blood. The receptor's source is a man aged 80 or over in good health.

The CDR3 DNA reads as TGCAGCGTAATCAGGCAGGCTAGCACAGATACGCAGTATTTT. Encoded protein: CSVIRQASTDTQYF. The rearrangement joins TRBV29-1 to TRBJ2-3; D is undetermined. The CDR3 extends over 14 amino acids. The V gene's germline CDR1 is SQVTM and CDR2 ANQGSEA. V shed 6 bases and J shed 0 bases, with 13 bases lying between them.